This T cell receptor beta chain was obtained from a study of T-cell memory formation after mild COVID-19. Overall study context: TCR clusters were mostly confined to one donor each. General observations from the study: The authors did not confirm SARS-CoV-2 specificity of second-wave clones peaking day 37.

This clonotype was found a few times. Its matching antigen is unknown. Germline assignment: CDR1 SGHRS and CDR2 YFSETQ. The CDR3 is made up of 13 amino acids. V lost 4 bases and J lost 4, with 11 bases in between. TCRdb itself ran the 5' RACE reads through MiXCR, one entry per CDR3 protein. Seen here are 360,000 or so distinct CDR3 sequences, 25% to 30% observed once, and the top ten hold approximately 15%. This chain connects TRBV5-1 to TRBJ1-1; D unclear. This TCR was recovered from an adult woman who had mild COVID-19 (a few samples of this study predate the infection). Cell type and time point are not known. Sequencing was performed on PBMCs or a T cell subset sorted from them (not recorded which). DNA of the CDR3: TGCGCCAGCAGCGAGGAGCACGGCACTGAAGCTTTCTTT. Protein sequence: CASSEEHGTEAFF.